Listed below are T cell receptor beta chains from one sample, sequenced in a study of blood T cells in healthy people across ages. Each CDR3 protein gets one entry after TCRdb re-called the 5' RACE reads with MiXCR. The table records fewer than 2,000,000 distinct CDR3 sequences, roughly 43% of them present only once. Sequences were obtained from blood. The receptors were sampled from a human donor in good health. Both conserved end residues are part of each CDR3. Each record gives: J gene, V gene, D gene, clone size, CDR3 protein, CDR3 DNA. A D gene is named only where the DNA matches it firmly. Not all rows give a size; the values are once, few, many and, for expanded clones, a class.

j_call: TRBJ1-1
v_call: TRBV15
d_call: NA
clone_size: NA
cdr3_aa: CATSRRRAEFTEAFF
cdr3_nt: TGTGCCACCAGCAGGCGCAGGGCGGAGTTCACTGAAGCTTTCTTT

j_call: TRBJ1-1
v_call: TRBV4-1
d_call: NA
clone_size: few
cdr3_aa: CASSQEAGWRTEAFF
cdr3_nt: TGCGCCAGCAGCCAAGAAGCAGGGTGGAGGACTGAAGCTTTCTTT

j_call: TRBJ2-3
v_call: TRBV7-2
d_call: NA
clone_size: NA
cdr3_aa: CASSSSLATDTQYF
cdr3_nt: TGTGCCAGCAGCTCCAGTCTAGCAACAGATACGCAGTATTTT

j_call: TRBJ1-1
v_call: TRBV20-1
d_call: NA
clone_size: NA
cdr3_aa: CSARDPGAGWTEAFF
cdr3_nt: TGCAGTGCTAGAGATCCCGGGGCCGGGTGGACTGAAGCTTTCTTT

j_call: TRBJ1-1
v_call: TRBV21-1
d_call: NA
clone_size: NA
cdr3_aa: CASSKVPSNTEAFF
cdr3_nt: TGTGCCAGCAGCAAAGTTCCGTCTAACACTGAAGCTTTCTTT

j_call: TRBJ2-3
v_call: TRBV5-1
d_call: NA
clone_size: few
cdr3_aa: CASSLAIAETDTQYF
cdr3_nt: TGCGCCAGCAGCTTGGCGATAGCGGAAACAGATACGCAGTATTTT

j_call: TRBJ2-7
v_call: TRBV5-1
d_call: TRBD1
clone_size: once
cdr3_aa: CASSLGRRDRSYEQYF
cdr3_nt: TGCGCCAGCAGCTTGGGACGGCGGGACAGGTCCTACGAGCAGTACTTC

j_call: TRBJ1-4
v_call: TRBV5-1
d_call: NA
clone_size: once
cdr3_aa: CASSPTENNEKLFF
cdr3_nt: TGCGCCAGCAGTCCAACGGAGAATAATGAAAAACTGTTTTTT

j_call: TRBJ2-7
v_call: TRBV7-2
d_call: NA
clone_size: many
cdr3_aa: CASSPHYVEQYF
cdr3_nt: TGTGCCAGCAGCCCCCACTACGTAGAGCAGTACTTC

j_call: TRBJ2-3
v_call: TRBV7-2
d_call: TRBD2
clone_size: NA
cdr3_aa: CASSLSASGGAADTRYF
cdr3_nt: TGTGCCAGCAGCTTATCGGCTAGCGGGGGGGCAGCAGATACGCGGTATTTT

j_call: TRBJ2-3
v_call: TRBV6-5
d_call: TRBD2
clone_size: NA
cdr3_aa: CASSYSKAGITDTQYF
cdr3_nt: TGTGCCAGCAGTTACTCGAAAGCGGGGATTACAGATACGCAGTATTTT

j_call: TRBJ2-7
v_call: TRBV4-3
d_call: TRBD2
clone_size: many
cdr3_aa: CASSQDSGASYEQYF
cdr3_nt: TGCGCCAGCAGCCAAGATAGCGGGGCCTCCTACGAGCAGTACTTC

j_call: TRBJ1-2
v_call: TRBV5-1
d_call: TRBD1
clone_size: NA
cdr3_aa: CASSLDRGLNGYTF
cdr3_nt: TGCGCCAGCAGCTTGGACAGGGGGCTTAATGGCTACACCTTC

j_call: TRBJ2-1
v_call: TRBV4-2
d_call: TRBD2
clone_size: NA
cdr3_aa: CASSPYPPRSGGVNEQFF
cdr3_nt: TGTGCCAGCAGCCCATACCCCCCTAGGAGCGGGGGGGTCAATGAGCAGTTCTTC

j_call: TRBJ1-4
v_call: TRBV28
d_call: NA
clone_size: NA
cdr3_aa: CDSSLRQVREKLFF
cdr3_nt: TGTGACAGCAGTTTAAGACAGGTTAGGGAAAAACTGTTTTTT

j_call: TRBJ1-3
v_call: TRBV7-9
d_call: NA
clone_size: NA
cdr3_aa: CASSLKVSSGNTIYF
cdr3_nt: TGTGCCAGCAGCTTAAAGGTGTCCTCTGGAAACACCATATATTTT

j_call: TRBJ1-1
v_call: TRBV29-1
d_call: NA
clone_size: NA
cdr3_aa: CSVVQVLGTEAFF
cdr3_nt: TGCAGCGTTGTACAGGTCCTGGGGACTGAAGCTTTCTTT

j_call: TRBJ1-1
v_call: TRBV29-1
d_call: NA
clone_size: NA
cdr3_aa: CSVAISGSTEAFF
cdr3_nt: TGCAGCGTTGCGATTTCCGGTAGCACTGAAGCTTTCTTT

j_call: TRBJ2-3
v_call: TRBV5-1
d_call: NA
clone_size: NA
cdr3_aa: CASSLGDTIGTQYF
cdr3_nt: TGCGCCAGCAGCTTAGGCGACACGATAGGTACGCAGTATTTT

j_call: TRBJ2-5
v_call: TRBV10-3
d_call: NA
clone_size: few
cdr3_aa: CAIGGGTPKETQYF
cdr3_nt: TGTGCCATCGGAGGGGGGACTCCGAAAGAGACCCAGTACTTC

j_call: TRBJ2-3
v_call: TRBV7-7
d_call: NA
clone_size: few
cdr3_aa: CASSPGPGQHTQYF
cdr3_nt: TGTGCTAGCAGCCCAGGCCCGGGACAACATACGCAGTATTTT

j_call: TRBJ1-1
v_call: TRBV20-1
d_call: NA
clone_size: NA
cdr3_aa: CSARVPGSEYSMNTEAFF
cdr3_nt: TGCAGTGCTAGGGTACCAGGGTCTGAATATAGTATGAACACTGAAGCTTTCTTT

j_call: TRBJ1-6
v_call: TRBV4-2
d_call: NA
clone_size: NA
cdr3_aa: CASSQEPGQGTSYNSPLHF
cdr3_nt: TGTGCCAGCAGCCAAGAACCGGGACAAGGGACCTCCTATAATTCACCCCTCCACTTT

j_call: TRBJ2-1
v_call: TRBV5-1
d_call: TRBD2
clone_size: NA
cdr3_aa: CASTTLTSGGEQFF
cdr3_nt: TGCGCCAGCACCACCCTGACTAGCGGAGGTGAGCAGTTCTTC

j_call: TRBJ1-5
v_call: TRBV19
d_call: NA
clone_size: NA
cdr3_aa: CASTKMEGPQHF
cdr3_nt: TGTGCCAGTACCAAGATGGAGGGGCCCCAGCATTTT

j_call: TRBJ2-3
v_call: TRBV12-3/TRBV12-4
d_call: NA
clone_size: few
cdr3_aa: CASRSDGTDTQYF
cdr3_nt: TGTGCCAGCAGGAGCGATGGGACAGATACGCAGTATTTT

j_call: TRBJ1-2
v_call: TRBV5-1
d_call: NA
clone_size: few
cdr3_aa: CASSLWRTSNYGYTF
cdr3_nt: TGCGCCAGCAGCTTGTGGCGGACGTCTAACTATGGCTACACCTTC

j_call: TRBJ1-2
v_call: TRBV4-3
d_call: NA
clone_size: few
cdr3_aa: CASSQDGGGSGYTF
cdr3_nt: TGCGCCAGCAGCCAAGATGGGGGGGGTTCTGGCTACACCTTC

j_call: TRBJ1-2
v_call: TRBV20-1
d_call: TRBD1
clone_size: NA
cdr3_aa: CSAPTGTINYGYTF
cdr3_nt: TGCAGTGCTCCGACAGGGACGATTAACTATGGCTACACCTTC

j_call: TRBJ2-7
v_call: TRBV4-3
d_call: NA
clone_size: NA
cdr3_aa: CASSPGRLGPYERYF
cdr3_nt: TGCGCCAGCAGCCCGGGCCGACTTGGCCCTTACGAGCGGTACTTC

j_call: TRBJ2-6
v_call: TRBV12-3/TRBV12-4
d_call: NA
clone_size: NA
cdr3_aa: CASSPNYSGANVLTF
cdr3_nt: TGTGCCAGCAGTCCTAATTACTCTGGGGCCAACGTCCTGACTTTC

j_call: TRBJ2-7
v_call: TRBV6-5
d_call: NA
clone_size: NA
cdr3_aa: CASRRARGRFSYEQYF
cdr3_nt: TGTGCCAGCAGAAGGGCCCGGGGGCGTTTCTCCTACGAGCAGTACTTC

j_call: TRBJ2-1
v_call: TRBV4-2
d_call: TRBD2
clone_size: NA
cdr3_aa: CASSQEYLAGGLPNEQFF
cdr3_nt: TGTGCCAGCAGCCAAGAGTATCTAGCGGGGGGGCTACCCAATGAGCAGTTCTTC

j_call: TRBJ2-3
v_call: TRBV9
d_call: TRBD2
clone_size: few
cdr3_aa: CASSSDGGGSDTQYF
cdr3_nt: TGTGCCAGCAGCTCCGACGGCGGGGGGAGTGATACGCAGTATTTT

j_call: TRBJ1-2
v_call: TRBV7-9
d_call: NA
clone_size: NA
cdr3_aa: CASSSPGRSRGGYTF
cdr3_nt: TGTGCCAGCAGCTCACCGGGACGCTCGAGGGGTGGCTACACCTTC

j_call: TRBJ2-5
v_call: TRBV3-1
d_call: TRBD2
clone_size: few
cdr3_aa: CASSHELPGLATETQYF
cdr3_nt: TGTGCCAGCAGCCACGAACTACCGGGACTAGCGACCGAGACCCAGTACTTC